This entry describes one TCR beta chain. Its target is unknown. Using immunoSEQ multiplex PCR, the repertoire was profiled, and TCRdb retains in-frame clones only, with some absent. The sample has about 130,000 clones; 85% are singletons. The sample belongs to a study of T cell responses to AZD1222 COVID-19 vaccine. Whole-study results and caveats: Compared with day 0, the breadth and depth of the Spike-specific TCR repertoire rose significantly after two doses of AZD1222. Nearly half of spike-specific TCRs reportedly target variant regions that are unmutated in the B.1.351 and B.1.1.7 variants. With dominance at 160-218 and 743-854, vaccine-associated CD4 TCRs spanned spike.

CDR1 is KGHSH and CDR2 is LQKENI in the germline V gene. V gave up 1 base and J gave up 2 bases, with 9 bases separating them. This CDR3 contains 14 residues. The input for sequencing was peripheral blood, taken 28 days after the second dose of the MenACWY control vaccine. This clonotype originated in an adult who received the MenACWY meningococcal vaccine as a control. The chain recombines TRBV18 with TRBJ2-7; tentative D call: TRBD2 (6 bases). CDR3 in DNA: TGTGCCAGCTCACCACGGGGAGGAGCCTACGAGCAGTACTTC. Residues: CASSPRGGAYEQYF.